The 2 T cell receptor beta chains listed next were all sequenced from one sample in a study of blood T cells in healthy people across ages. The use of a sample-barcoded 5' primer and a J-beta primer mix characterized a second PCR of about 7 to 12 cycles. One entry per CDR3 protein, called by TCRdb with MiXCR from the 5' RACE reads. The data hold some 940,000 distinct CDR3 sequences, with about 28% observed a single time. This same sample was also taken into another study, of T cells of mothers and their children.

Sequencing input: blood. These receptors all come from a woman aged 40 to 50 in good health.

The sample holds a few counts of this clonotype. V and J are TRBV7-2 and TRBJ1-1; possibly TRBD1 for D (6 bases). The CDR3 contains 14 residues. CDR1 is SGHTA, CDR2 FQGNSA, per germline. V dropped 5 bases and J dropped 4 bases, with 14 bases sitting between them. CDR3 region: CASSPQKGGTEAFF. DNA of the CDR3: TGTGCCAGCAGCCCGCAAAAAGGGGGCACTGAAGCTTTCTTT.

This clonotype was picked up many times. The chain uses TRBV28 and TRBJ2-7, with D unclear. V gave up 5 bases and J gave up 0 bases, with 17 bases separating them. Germline CDR1 MDHEN, CDR2 SYDVKM. This CDR3 comprises 16 residues. In nucleotides, the CDR3 is TGTGCCAGCAGTACACTTGGCTGGCGGAGCTCCTACGAGCAGTACTTC. As protein: CASSTLGWRSSYEQYF.